This section outlines one T cell receptor (beta chain) sequence together with its context. This clonotype showed up many times. Its antigen is unknown. Within one base of it there is no much larger clone, and no base qualities were kept. The TCR beta CDR3 regions were amplified from the RNA transcripts. The TCR CDR3 was subjected to a first round of RT-PCR using the HTBI primer set and the Qiagen OneStep RT-PCR kit. Libraries were constructed in a second round of multiplex PCR, after which size selection and purification were carried out. Libraries were sequenced paired-end with 100 bp reads on an Illumina HiSeq2000. The paper's data handling went like this. SOAPnuke was used to process the raw data, throwing out any read that contained adapters or uncalled bases, had a mean Phred below 15, or lacked an exact constant-primer or identifier match. COPE v1.2.5 was used to merge the high-quality paired reads, and each unique nucleotide sequence was defined as a clonotype. MiTCR v1.1 was used to align the clonotypes against IMGT TRBV, TRBD and TRBJ reference segments. The analysis included only V-J combinations with a frequency above 0.0001, which together covered over 98% of the repertoires. The TCS score was defined as F50 (clonal expansion) divided by E x V (chaos), with BLOSUM62-based TCRdist calculated between CDR3 peptides within each V-J. Welch's t-statistics and random forest reduced fewer than 550 V-J features to 13, which were used in a naive Bayes classifier (R e1071). Clones were called with MiXCR by TCRdb after fastp trimmed the public reads at Q25, and only in-frame beta chains were retained. Here each entry gathers all rows of one CDR3 protein and keeps the most common genes and DNA. The V and J calls, along with clone size, are taken from TCRdb and not from the paper's own processing. The sample table contains about 520,000 distinct CDR3 sequences; only one count was recorded for 24% of them. The ten biggest clones cover about 11% of the sample.

Deletion took 6 bases off V and 4 bases off J, with a span of 16 bases between the germline ends. The CDR3 starts with the cysteine, ends with the phenylalanine, and has 14 residues. The only DNA kept is the CDR3, 42 bases in frame from the first base. The germline V gene sets CDR1 to SGHVS and CDR2 to FQNEAQ. Ophthalmopathy patients had moderately to severely active disease, Clinical Activity Score of at least 3, NOSPECS grade of at least 4, and duration under 3 months. Patients with uncontrolled infections, other autoimmune diseases, pregnancy or lactation were excluded. Clinical symptoms, serum thyroxine and TRAb, thyroid ultrasound, and orbital computed tomography formed the basis for the diagnoses. Ficoll-Paque density gradient centrifugation was used to isolate PBMCs from around 10 ml of fresh peripheral blood. Total RNA was extracted using Trizol reagent, and RNA quality was assessed on an Agilent 2100 Bioanalyzer.

The data are from a study of T cells in Graves' hyperthyroidism and ophthalmopathy (dated by TCRdb to between 2018 and 2021). Regarding the study in general: Peripheral blood samples were taken at the time of initial diagnosis, prior to any treatment. Prospective prediction of ophthalmopathy was tested in an independent validation cohort of some 19 hyperthyroidism patients and some 17 patients who later progressed to ophthalmopathy. For training and testing, the 110 or so patients in the discovery cohort were randomly divided in a 7:3 ratio. After sampling, hyperthyroidism patients received methimazole starting at 30 mg daily, and ophthalmopathy patients received high-dose intravenous methylprednisolone. To identify TCR V-J signatures that set the groups apart, the researchers used a discovery cohort of 100 or so patients, made up of under 50 with Graves' ophthalmopathy and some 56 with stable Graves' hyperthyroidism. TCR Vbeta CDR3 sequencing of 135 peripheral blood samples (43 ophthalmopathy, approximately 80 hyperthyroidism and around 17 progressor patients) is reported in the paper. In roughly six Graves' hyperthyroidism patients, the study also compared T-cell repertoires from thyroid tissue with T-cell repertoires from blood. Study-wide conclusions, independent of this receptor: In cross-validation, a model built on a 13 V-J signature told ophthalmopathy apart from stable hyperthyroidism with approximately 91% sensitivity and around 84% specificity, and in testing the same model reached 80%/75%. No statistical method was used to fix the sample size in advance, and group allocation was not hidden from the investigators. In validation, progression to ophthalmopathy was predicted by the model with roughly 71% sensitivity and 72.22% specificity, a median of roughly six months before onset. Most expanded thyroid clonotypes (frequency above 0.001) were also detected in blood, a finding suggesting that blood repertoires may reflect thyroid immune responses.

Sequenced input: blood. The TCR comes from a woman aged 25 to 39 with Graves' ophthalmopathy. In this chain, TRBV7-8 is recombined with TRBJ2-7; the D gene is perhaps TRBD1, from 5 matching bases. The sequenced DNA: TGTGCCAGCAGATTCAACAGGAATACTTACGAGCAGTACTTC. The resulting protein is CASRFNRNTYEQYF.